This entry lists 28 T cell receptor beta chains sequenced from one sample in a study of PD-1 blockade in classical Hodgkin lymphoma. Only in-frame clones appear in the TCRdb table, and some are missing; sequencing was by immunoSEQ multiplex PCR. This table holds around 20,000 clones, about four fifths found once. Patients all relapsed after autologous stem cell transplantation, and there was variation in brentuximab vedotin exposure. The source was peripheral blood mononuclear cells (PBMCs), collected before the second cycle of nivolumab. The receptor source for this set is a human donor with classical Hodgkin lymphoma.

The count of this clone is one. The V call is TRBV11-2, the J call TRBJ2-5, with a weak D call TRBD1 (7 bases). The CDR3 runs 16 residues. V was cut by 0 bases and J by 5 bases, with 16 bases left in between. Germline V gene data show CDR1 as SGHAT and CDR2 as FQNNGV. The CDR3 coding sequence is TGTGCCAGCAGCTTAGATGGAGGGGGCGCTTTGGAGACCCAGTACTTC. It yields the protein CASSLDGGGALETQYF.

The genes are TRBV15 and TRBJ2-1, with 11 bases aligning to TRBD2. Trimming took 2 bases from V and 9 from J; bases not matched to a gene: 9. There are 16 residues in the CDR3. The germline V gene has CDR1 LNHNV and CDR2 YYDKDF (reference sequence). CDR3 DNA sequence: TGTGCCACCAGCAGACCCTTACTAGCGGGGGTTGTTGAGCAGTTCTTC. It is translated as CATSRPLLAGVVEQFF.

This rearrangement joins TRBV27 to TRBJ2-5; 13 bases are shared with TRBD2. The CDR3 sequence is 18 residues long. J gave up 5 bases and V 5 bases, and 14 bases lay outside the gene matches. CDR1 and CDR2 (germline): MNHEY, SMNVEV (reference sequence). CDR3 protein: CASSPLGTSGGAFETQYF. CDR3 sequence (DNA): TGTGCCAGCAGTCCACTCGGCACTAGCGGGGGGGCTTTTGAGACCCAGTACTTC.

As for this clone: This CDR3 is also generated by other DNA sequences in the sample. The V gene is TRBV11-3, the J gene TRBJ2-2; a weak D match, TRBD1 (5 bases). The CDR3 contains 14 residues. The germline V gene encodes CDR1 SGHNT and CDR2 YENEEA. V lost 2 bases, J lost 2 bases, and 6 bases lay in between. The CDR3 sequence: CASSLRGNTGELFF. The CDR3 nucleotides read TGTGCCAGCAGCTTAAGGGGAAACACCGGGGAGCTGTTTTTT.

For the CDR3, the DNA is TGTGCCAGTAGCAGCGAAGGGTTGGGGCCTACGAACACCGGGGAGCTGTTTTTT. The encoded protein is CASSSEGLGPTNTGELFF. V usage is TRBV19 and J usage is TRBJ2-2, with D possibly TRBD1 on 5 matching bases. The germline V and J ends were trimmed by 6 bases and 0 bases, with 20 bases remaining between them. CDR1 and CDR2 from the germline V gene are LNHDA and SQIVND (reference sequence). The CDR3 covers 18 residues.

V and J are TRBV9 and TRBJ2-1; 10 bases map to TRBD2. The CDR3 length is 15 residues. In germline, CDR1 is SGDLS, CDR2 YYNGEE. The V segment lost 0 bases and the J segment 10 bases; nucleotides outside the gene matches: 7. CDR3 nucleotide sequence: TGTGCCAGCAGCGTAGCTAGCGGGAGTTCAGAGGAGCAGTTCTTC. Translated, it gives CASSVASGSSEEQFF.

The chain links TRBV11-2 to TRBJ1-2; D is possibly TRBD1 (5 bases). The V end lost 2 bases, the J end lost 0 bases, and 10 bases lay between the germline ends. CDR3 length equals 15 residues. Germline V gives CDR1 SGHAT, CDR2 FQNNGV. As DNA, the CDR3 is TGTGCCAGCAGCTTAAGGGCAGGGCCTAACTATGGCTACACCTTC. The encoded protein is CASSLRAGPNYGYTF.

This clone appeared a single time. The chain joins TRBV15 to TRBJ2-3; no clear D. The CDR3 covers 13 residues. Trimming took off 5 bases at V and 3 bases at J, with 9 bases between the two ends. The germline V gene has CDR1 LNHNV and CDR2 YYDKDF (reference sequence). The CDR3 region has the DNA TGTGCCACCAGCCCCATAGGGACAGATACGCAGTATTTT. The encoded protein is CATSPIGTDTQYF.

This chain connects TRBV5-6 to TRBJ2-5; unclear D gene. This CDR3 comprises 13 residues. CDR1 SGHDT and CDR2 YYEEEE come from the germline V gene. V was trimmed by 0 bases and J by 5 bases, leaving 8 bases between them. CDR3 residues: CASSLAEVETQYF. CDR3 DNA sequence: TGTGCCAGCAGCTTGGCCGAGGTGGAGACCCAGTACTTC.

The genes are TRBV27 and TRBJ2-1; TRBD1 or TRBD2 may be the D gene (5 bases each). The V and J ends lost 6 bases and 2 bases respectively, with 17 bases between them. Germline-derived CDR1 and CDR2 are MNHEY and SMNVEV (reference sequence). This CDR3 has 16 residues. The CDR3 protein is CASSRTTGTTYNEQFF. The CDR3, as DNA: TGTGCCAGCAGCCGGACGACGGGGACCACCTACAATGAGCAGTTCTTC.

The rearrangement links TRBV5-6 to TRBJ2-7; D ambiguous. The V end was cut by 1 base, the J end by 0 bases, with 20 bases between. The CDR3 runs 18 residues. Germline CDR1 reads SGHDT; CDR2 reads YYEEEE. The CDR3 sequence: CASSLYLAAWQSSYEQYV. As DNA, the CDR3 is TGTGCCAGCAGCTTGTACCTGGCCGCATGGCAGAGCTCCTACGAGCAGTACGTC.

The CDR3, as DNA: TGCGCCAGCAGCCATGAGCGACTAGCGGGGGGAACAGATACGCAGTATTTT. It encodes CASSHERLAGGTDTQYF. This chain uses TRBV10-2 with TRBJ2-3, with 13 bases matching TRBD2. The trim removed 6 bases at V and 3 bases at J, leaving 9 bases unmatched. There are 17 residues in the CDR3. CDR1 and CDR2 from the germline V gene are WSHSY and SAAADI.

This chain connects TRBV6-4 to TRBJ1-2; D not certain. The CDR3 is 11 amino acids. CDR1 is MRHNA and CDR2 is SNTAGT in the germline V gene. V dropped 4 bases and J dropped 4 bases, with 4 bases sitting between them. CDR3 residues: CASSGGYGYTF. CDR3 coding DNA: TGTGCCAGCAGTGGGGGCTATGGCTACACCTTC.

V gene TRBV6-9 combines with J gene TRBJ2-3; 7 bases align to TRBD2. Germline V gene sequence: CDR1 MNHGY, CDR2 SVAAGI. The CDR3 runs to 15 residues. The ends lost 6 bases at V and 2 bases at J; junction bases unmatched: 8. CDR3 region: CASRSVGGSTDTQYF. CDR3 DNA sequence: TGTGCCAGCAGGTCCGTCGGGGGGTCCACAGATACGCAGTATTTT.

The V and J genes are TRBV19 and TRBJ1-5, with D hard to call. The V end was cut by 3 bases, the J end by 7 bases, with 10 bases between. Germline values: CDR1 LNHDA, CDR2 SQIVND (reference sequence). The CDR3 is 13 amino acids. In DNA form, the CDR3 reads TGTGCCAGTAGTATCATAGGGAAACAGCCCCAGCATTTT. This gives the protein CASSIIGKQPQHF.

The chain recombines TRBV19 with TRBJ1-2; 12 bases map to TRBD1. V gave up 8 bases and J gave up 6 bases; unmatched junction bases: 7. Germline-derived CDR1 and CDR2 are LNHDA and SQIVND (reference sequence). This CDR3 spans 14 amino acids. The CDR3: CASCGTGGIHGYTF. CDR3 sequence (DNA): TGTGCCAGTTGTGGGACAGGGGGCATTCATGGCTACACCTTC.

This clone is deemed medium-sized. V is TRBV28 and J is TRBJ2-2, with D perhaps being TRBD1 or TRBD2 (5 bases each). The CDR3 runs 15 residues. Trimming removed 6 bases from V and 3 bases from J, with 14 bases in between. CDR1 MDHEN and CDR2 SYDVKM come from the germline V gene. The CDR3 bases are TGTGCCAGCAGAAGACAGAGCGGCTACACCGGGGAGCTGTTTTTT. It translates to CASRRQSGYTGELFF. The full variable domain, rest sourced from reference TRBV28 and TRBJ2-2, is DVKVTQSSRYLVKRTGEKVFLECVQDMDHENMFWYRQDPGLGLRLIYFSYDVKMKEKGDIPEGYSVSREKKERFSLILESASTNQTSMYLCASRRQSGYTGELFFGEGSRLTVL.

In DNA form, the CDR3 reads TGCGCCAGCAGTAGCCGGAGTCCCCACATTCAGTACTTC. Translating it yields CASSSRSPHIQYF. V usage is TRBV23-1 and J usage is TRBJ2-4; D ambiguous. TRBV23-1 carries the ORF label, with uncertain function. This CDR3 contains 13 residues. V shed 5 bases and J shed 8 bases, with 13 bases lying between them.

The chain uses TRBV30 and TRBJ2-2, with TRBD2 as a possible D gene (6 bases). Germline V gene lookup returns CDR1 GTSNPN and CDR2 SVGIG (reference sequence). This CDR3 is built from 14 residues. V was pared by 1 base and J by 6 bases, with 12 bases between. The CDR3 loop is CAWSALAHAGELFF. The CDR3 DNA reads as TGTGCCTGGAGTGCACTAGCCCACGCCGGGGAGCTGTTTTTT.

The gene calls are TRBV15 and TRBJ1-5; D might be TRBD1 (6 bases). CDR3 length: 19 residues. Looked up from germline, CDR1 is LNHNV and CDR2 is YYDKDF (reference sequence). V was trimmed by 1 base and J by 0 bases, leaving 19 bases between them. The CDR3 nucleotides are TGTGCCACCAGCAGAGGGGAGGGGGTAACGGACCCTAGCAATCAGCCCCAGCATTTT. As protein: CATSRGEGVTDPSNQPQHF. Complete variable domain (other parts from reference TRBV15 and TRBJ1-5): DAMVIQNPRYQVTQFGKPVTLSCSQTLNHNVMYWYQQKSSQAPKLLFHYYDKDFNNEADTPDNFQSRRPNTSFCFLDIRSPGLGDTAMYLCATSRGEGVTDPSNQPQHFGDGTRLSIL.

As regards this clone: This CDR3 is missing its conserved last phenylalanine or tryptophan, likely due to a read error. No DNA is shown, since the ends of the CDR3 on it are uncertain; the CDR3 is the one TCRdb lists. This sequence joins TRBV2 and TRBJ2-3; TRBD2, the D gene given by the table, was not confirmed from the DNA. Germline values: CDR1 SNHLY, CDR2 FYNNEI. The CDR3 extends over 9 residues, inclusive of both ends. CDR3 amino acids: CASSEPSLI.

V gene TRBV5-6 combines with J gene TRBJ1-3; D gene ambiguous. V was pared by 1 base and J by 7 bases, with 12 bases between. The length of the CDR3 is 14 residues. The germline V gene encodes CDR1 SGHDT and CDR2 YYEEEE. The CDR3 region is CASSLKGFRNTIYF. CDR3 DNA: TGTGCCAGCAGCTTGAAAGGATTTCGGAACACCATATATTTT.

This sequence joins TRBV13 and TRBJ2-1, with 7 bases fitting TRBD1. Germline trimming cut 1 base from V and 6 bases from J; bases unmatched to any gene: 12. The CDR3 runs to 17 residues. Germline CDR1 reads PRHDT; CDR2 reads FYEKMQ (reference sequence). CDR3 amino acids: CASSLVRGIDLGNEQFF. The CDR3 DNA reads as TGTGCCAGCAGCTTAGTCAGGGGGATTGACCTGGGCAATGAGCAGTTCTTC. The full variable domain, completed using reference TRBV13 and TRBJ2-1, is AAGVIQSPRHLIKEKRETATLKCYPIPRHDTVYWYQQGPGQDPQFLISFYEKMQSDKGSIPDRFSAQQFSDYHSELNMSSLELGDSALYFCASSLVRGIDLGNEQFFGPGTRLTVL.

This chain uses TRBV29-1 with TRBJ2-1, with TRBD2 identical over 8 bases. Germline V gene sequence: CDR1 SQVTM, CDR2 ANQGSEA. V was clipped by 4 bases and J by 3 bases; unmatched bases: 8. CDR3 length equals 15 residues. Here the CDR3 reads CSVGETSVVYNEQFF. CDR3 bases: TGCAGCGTTGGGGAGACTAGCGTGGTCTACAATGAGCAGTTCTTC.

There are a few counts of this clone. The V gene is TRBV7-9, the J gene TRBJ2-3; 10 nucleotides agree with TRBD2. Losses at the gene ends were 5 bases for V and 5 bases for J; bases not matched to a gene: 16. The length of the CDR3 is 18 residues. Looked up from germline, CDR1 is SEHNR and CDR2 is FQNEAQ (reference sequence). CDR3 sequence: CASSQGSSGGLIQDTQYF. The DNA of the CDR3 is TGTGCCAGCAGCCAAGGCTCTAGCGGGGGACTTATCCAAGATACGCAGTATTTT. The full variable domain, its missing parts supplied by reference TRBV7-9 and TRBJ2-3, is DTGVSQNPRHKITKRGQNVTFRCDPISEHNRLYWYRQTLGQGPEFLTYFQNEAQLEKSRLLSDRFSAERPKGSFSTLEIQRTEQGDSAMYLCASSQGSSGGLIQDTQYFGPGTRLTVL.

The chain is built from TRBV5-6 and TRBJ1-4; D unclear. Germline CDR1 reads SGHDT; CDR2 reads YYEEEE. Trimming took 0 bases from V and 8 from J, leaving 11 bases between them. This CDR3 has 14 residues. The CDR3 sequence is CASSLGARGEKLFF. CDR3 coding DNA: TGTGCCAGCAGCTTGGGGGCGAGAGGGGAAAAACTGTTTTTT. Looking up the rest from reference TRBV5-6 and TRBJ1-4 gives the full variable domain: DAGVTQSPTHLIKTRGQQVTLRCSPKSGHDTVSWYQQALGQGPQFIFQYYEEEERQRGNFPDRFSGHQFPNYSSELNVNALLLGDSALYLCASSLGARGEKLFFGSGTQLSVL.

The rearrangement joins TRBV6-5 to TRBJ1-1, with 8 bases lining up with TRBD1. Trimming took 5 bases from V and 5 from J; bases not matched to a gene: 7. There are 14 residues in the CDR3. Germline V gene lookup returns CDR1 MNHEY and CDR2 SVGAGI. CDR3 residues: CASSARDRRTEAFF. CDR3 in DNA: TGTGCCAGCAGTGCCAGGGACAGGCGTACTGAAGCTTTCTTT.

In DNA form, the CDR3 reads TGTGCCAGCAGCTCGCTGACTAGCGGGTTACCGCCAGATACGCAGTATTTT. This codes for CASSSLTSGLPPDTQYF. The J gene is TRBJ2-3, the V gene TRBV7-9; 10 bases align to TRBD2. This CDR3 has 17 residues. V dropped 4 bases and J dropped 4; count of bases not matched to a gene: 11. Germline lookup yields CDR1 SEHNR and CDR2 FQNEAQ (reference sequence).